Below are 28 T cell receptor beta chains sequenced from a single sample in a study of PD-L1 blockade in urothelial cancer. The data were produced by immunoSEQ multiplex PCR, yet TCRdb's version contains in-frame clones alone and is incomplete. Seen here are tens of thousands of clones, 90% observed once, and the top ten hold over 9%. Sequenced here: PBMCs, sampled around atezolizumab (anti-PD-L1) treatment. The receptors were sampled from a man between 60 and 70 years old with urothelial cancer.

CDR3 coding DNA: TGCAGCGTTCTTCTCCGCTTGAGTCCCGGGACAGGGGAAGGCTACACCTTC. Protein sequence: CSVLLRLSPGTGEGYTF. The chain uses TRBV29-1 and TRBJ1-2, with 10 positions matching TRBD1. The germline V gene has CDR1 SQVTM and CDR2 ANQGSEA. The CDR3 totals 17 residues. The V segment lost 5 bases and the J segment 8 bases; nucleotides outside the gene matches: 20.

The chain employs TRBV2 and TRBJ1-5, with 10 positions matching TRBD1. The CDR3 is made up of 13 amino acids. The germline V gene has CDR1 SNHLY and CDR2 FYNNEI. V shed 10 bases, J shed 5 bases, and the junction held 5 bases outside the gene matches. The CDR3 DNA reads TGTGCCACCGCCGGGACAGGGGATCAGCCCCAGCATTTT. Translated: CATAGTGDQPQHF.

The gene calls are TRBV20-1 and TRBJ1-2; unclear D gene. With 5 bases removed from V and 4 bases from J, the gap between germline ends came to 5 bases. Germline assignment: CDR1 DFQATT and CDR2 SNEGSKA (reference sequence). The CDR3 loop spans 10 amino acids. CDR3 nucleotide sequence: TGCAGTGCTGTGAGCTATGGCTACACCTTC. Translated: CSAVSYGYTF.

Here the CDR3 DNA reads TGTGCCAGCAGCTTGGCCGGGCGGGAGGGGTACGAGCAGTACTTC. Protein product: CASSLAGREGYEQYF. The V call is TRBV5-6, the J call TRBJ2-7; 9 bases match TRBD2. V dropped 0 bases and J dropped 4; count of bases not matched to a gene: 5. From germline, CDR1 is SGHDT and CDR2 YYEEEE. The CDR3 runs 15 residues.

The V and J genes are TRBV2 and TRBJ2-3; TRBD2 aligns across 9 bases. CDR1 and CDR2 from the germline V gene are SNHLY and FYNNEI. CDR3 length equals 14 residues. V gave up 4 bases and J gave up 6 bases; unmatched junction bases: 5. The CDR3 reads CASSVYLAGDTQYF. For the CDR3, the DNA is TGTGCCAGCAGTGTCTATCTAGCGGGGGATACGCAGTATTTT.

The chain is built from TRBV19 and TRBJ1-4, with 8 bases aligning to TRBD1. The CDR3 consists of 17 residues. Trimming removed 5 bases from V and 3 bases from J; junction bases left unmatched: 11. CDR1 is LNHDA, CDR2 SQIVND, per germline (reference sequence). As DNA, the CDR3 is TGTGCCAGTAGTCGGGCAGGGGGCCGATCAGCTAATGAAAAACTGTTTTTT. As protein: CASSRAGGRSANEKLFF.

This chain connects TRBV4-1 to TRBJ1-5; D is unresolved. The length of the CDR3 is 13 residues. V shed 0 bases and J shed 6 bases, with 6 bases lying between them. CDR1 and CDR2 from the germline V gene are MGHRA and YSYEKL. In DNA, the CDR3 is TGCGCCAGCAGCCAAGATGGGAGTCAGCCCCAGCATTTT. Encoded protein: CASSQDGSQPQHF.

V usage is TRBV9 and J usage is TRBJ2-1; 12 nucleotides agree with TRBD2. Unmatched junction bases numbered 11, after V lost 4 bases and J lost 9 bases. Germline CDR1 is SGDLS and CDR2 is YYNGEE. The CDR3 totals 16 residues. CDR3 bases: TGTGCCAGCAGCCCCAATCCTAGCGGGGGGGCTAGTGAGCAGTTCTTC. As protein: CASSPNPSGGASEQFF.

The CDR3 reads CAWSEGAGRTGQYF. The DNA of the CDR3 is TGTGCCTGGAGTGAGGGGGCAGGCCGAACCGGGCAGTACTTC. The V gene is TRBV30, the J gene TRBJ2-7, with TRBD1 matching 7 bases. Germline V gives CDR1 GTSNPN, CDR2 SVGIG (reference sequence). The V and J ends lost 1 base and 9 bases, in that order; junction bases with no gene match: 12. The CDR3 runs 14 residues.

This chain connects TRBV19 to TRBJ2-2; a weak D match, TRBD1 (6 bases). V was pared by 7 bases and J by 0 bases, with 9 bases between. Germline assignment: CDR1 LNHDA and CDR2 SQIVND (reference sequence). The CDR3 length is 14 residues. The CDR3 DNA is TGTGCCAGTAATGGGACACCGAACACCGGGGAGCTGTTTTTT. It translates to CASNGTPNTGELFF. Full variable domain (outside the CDR3, taken from reference TRBV19 and TRBJ2-2): DGGITQSPKYLFRKEGQNVTLSCEQNLNHDAMYWYRQDPGQGLRLIYYSQIVNDFQKGDIAEGYSVSREKKESFPLTVTSAQKNPTAFYLCASNGTPNTGELFFGEGSRLTVL.

The chain uses TRBV2 and TRBJ2-1, with 10 bases that match TRBD2. Losses at the gene ends were 8 bases for V and 6 bases for J; bases not matched to a gene: 16. The CDR3 extends over 17 amino acids. The germline V gene has CDR1 SNHLY and CDR2 FYNNEI. CDR3 protein: CASLARLAGVRGNEQFF. The CDR3 DNA follows: TGTGCCAGCTTGGCGAGGCTAGCGGGAGTGAGAGGCAATGAGCAGTTCTTC. The complete variable domain, with remaining parts taken from reference TRBV2 and TRBJ2-1, reads EPEVTQTPSHQVTQMGQEVILRCVPISNHLYFYWYRQILGQKVEFLVSFYNNEISEKSEIFDDQFSVERPDGSNFTLKIRSTKLEDSAMYFCASLARLAGVRGNEQFFGPGTRLTVL.

The chain is built from TRBV19 and TRBJ2-1; D is perhaps TRBD2 (6 bases). In germline, CDR1 is LNHDA, CDR2 SQIVND (reference sequence). This CDR3 spans 15 amino acids. The V end lost 6 bases, the J end lost 1 base, and 13 bases lay between the germline ends. The CDR3 region has the DNA TGTGCCAGTAGGAGACTAGGGTCATCCTACAATGAGCAGTTCTTC. It yields the protein CASRRLGSSYNEQFF.

The V call is TRBV28, the J call TRBJ2-7, with D tentatively TRBD2 (5 bases). V was cut by 7 bases and J by 7 bases, with 17 bases left in between. The CDR3 spans 13 residues. The germline V gene encodes CDR1 MDHEN and CDR2 SYDVKM. CDR3 DNA: TGTGCCAGCACTCTCCCGACTAAAAAAGAGCAGTACTTC. Its protein is CASTLPTKKEQYF.

The genes are TRBV7-9 and TRBJ1-4; D may be TRBD1 (6 bases). Germline V lookup: CDR1 SEHNR, CDR2 FQNEAQ (reference sequence). The CDR3 has 13 residues. V was clipped by 3 bases and J by 8 bases, with 10 bases between them. The CDR3 spells CASSFPGHEKLFF. The DNA for the CDR3 is TGTGCCAGCAGCTTTCCGGGACACGAAAAACTGTTTTTT.

In nucleotides, the CDR3 is TGTGCCAGCAGACTACAGGGGTCCACCGCCCAGCCCCAGCATTTT. Amino acids: CASRLQGSTAQPQHF. This rearrangement joins TRBV6-5 to TRBJ1-5; 7 bases match TRBD1. The CDR3 is 15 amino acids. Germline trimming cut 6 bases from V and 7 bases from J; bases unmatched to any gene: 12. Germline loops: CDR1 MNHEY, CDR2 SVGAGI.

The rearrangement joins TRBV7-2 to TRBJ2-3, with D maybe TRBD2 (6 bases). Germline V gene sequence: CDR1 SGHTA, CDR2 FQGNSA. This CDR3 is built from 16 residues. V shed 1 base and J shed 6 bases, with 17 bases lying between them. The CDR3 DNA sequence: TGTGCCAGCAGCTTAGTTCGGGGGTCGTCCCAGGATACGCAGTATTTT. Protein: CASSLVRGSSQDTQYF.

This clone has just one count. This sequence joins TRBV7-2 and TRBJ1-1, with 7 bases aligning to TRBD1. The CDR3 is made up of 15 amino acids. CDR1 is SGHTA and CDR2 is FQGNSA in the germline V gene. V was clipped by 5 bases and J by 4 bases; unmatched bases: 10. The CDR3 sequence is CASSPVQGLSTEAFF. DNA of the CDR3: TGTGCCAGCAGCCCAGTACAGGGGTTAAGCACTGAAGCTTTCTTT.

This chain uses TRBV5-1 with TRBJ2-1, with 9 bases fitting TRBD2. CDR1 SGHRS and CDR2 YFSETQ come from the germline V gene. V lost 2 bases to trimming and J lost 3 bases; unmatched junction nucleotides: 12. The CDR3 is 18 amino acids. The CDR3 DNA follows: TGCGCCAGCAGCTTACGTTTGAGGGCTAGCGGGAACTACAATGAGCAGTTCTTC. This translates into CASSLRLRASGNYNEQFF. The full variable domain, in which reference TRBV5-1 and TRBJ2-1 provide the parts outside the CDR3, is KAGVTQTPRYLIKTRGQQVTLSCSPISGHRSVSWYQQTPGQGLQFLFEYFSETQRNKGNFPGRFSGRQFSNSRSEMNVSTLELGDSALYLCASSLRLRASGNYNEQFFGPGTRLTVL.

V gene TRBV6-6 combines with J gene TRBJ2-7; 10 bases are a match to TRBD2. The CDR3 is made up of 13 amino acids. Germline CDR1 is MNHNY and CDR2 is SVGAGI (reference sequence). With V trimmed by 6 bases and J by 5 bases, 4 bases remained unmatched. The CDR3 region is CASRLAGVNEQYF. The CDR3 coding sequence is TGTGCCAGCAGGCTAGCGGGAGTCAACGAGCAGTACTTC.

This sequence joins TRBV6-6 and TRBJ1-1; maybe TRBD1 (5 bases). V was shortened by 2 bases and J by 6 bases, with 7 bases between the two germline ends. The germline CDR1 and CDR2 sequences are MNHNY and SVGAGI (reference sequence). The CDR3 consists of 12 residues. The CDR3, as DNA: TGTGCCAGCAGTTACGGAGGGGCTGAAGCTTTCTTT. It translates to CASSYGGAEAFF.

V usage is TRBV4-3 and J usage is TRBJ1-4; no clear D. This CDR3 comprises 13 residues. Per germline, CDR1 LGHNA and CDR2 YSLEER. Trimming removed 0 bases from V and 8 bases from J, with 7 bases in between. The CDR3 sequence is CASSQELEEKLFF. CDR3 nucleotide sequence: TGCGCCAGCAGCCAAGAGCTAGAAGAAAAACTGTTTTTT.

This clone was counted a single time. This chain links TRBV28 with TRBJ2-1, with TRBD2 matching over 8 bases. Trimming took 7 bases from V and 4 from J; bases not matched to a gene: 12. The length of the CDR3 is 16 residues. The V gene's germline CDR1 is MDHEN and CDR2 SYDVKM. CDR3 sequence reads: CASTPLQAGGYNEQFF. The CDR3 region has the DNA TGTGCCAGCACCCCACTTCAGGCGGGAGGATACAATGAGCAGTTCTTC. Looking up the rest from reference TRBV28 and TRBJ2-1 gives the full variable domain: DVKVTQSSRYLVKRTGEKVFLECVQDMDHENMFWYRQDPGLGLRLIYFSYDVKMKEKGDIPEGYSVSREKKERFSLILESASTNQTSMYLCASTPLQAGGYNEQFFGPGTRLTVL.

This chain connects TRBV5-1 to TRBJ2-1; 12 bases match TRBD2. Per germline, CDR1 SGHRS and CDR2 YFSETQ. The CDR3 extends over 16 amino acids. The V and J ends lost 0 bases and 8 bases, in that order; junction bases with no gene match: 6. CDR3 nucleotide sequence: TGCGCCAGCAGCTTGGATCTAGCGGGAGGGGGGGATGAGCAGTTCTTC. It specifies CASSLDLAGGGDEQFF.

The chain couples TRBV19 to TRBJ1-5, with 8 bases identical to TRBD1. This CDR3 comprises 15 residues. Per the germline V gene, CDR1 is LNHDA and CDR2 is SQIVND (reference sequence). The V and J ends lost 6 bases and 6 bases, in that order; junction bases with no gene match: 10. This chain's CDR3 is CASSEGRGLSQPQHF. The CDR3 region has the DNA TGTGCCAGTAGCGAGGGCAGGGGGCTTAGTCAGCCCCAGCATTTT. The variable domain in full, with the rest retrieved from reference TRBV19 and TRBJ1-5, is DGGITQSPKYLFRKEGQNVTLSCEQNLNHDAMYWYRQDPGQGLRLIYYSQIVNDFQKGDIAEGYSVSREKKESFPLTVTSAQKNPTAFYLCASSEGRGLSQPQHFGDGTRLSIL.

The genes are TRBV28 and TRBJ2-2, with a tentative D call TRBD2 (6 bases). Trimming removed 7 bases from V and 5 bases from J, with 17 bases in between. The CDR3 has 15 residues. Germline CDR1 MDHEN, CDR2 SYDVKM. The CDR3: CASTLRGGGTGELFF. DNA of the CDR3: TGTGCCAGCACCCTACGGGGTGGGGGGACCGGGGAGCTGTTTTTT.

This clone was picked up one time. V gene TRBV11-1 combines with J gene TRBJ1-2; 9 nucleotides agree with TRBD1. The length of the CDR3 is 14 residues. The germline gives CDR1 SGHAT, CDR2 FQDESV (reference sequence). V was pared by 5 bases and J by 7 bases, with 8 bases of the junction left unmatched. This CDR3 is CASSPGQGRVGYTF. CDR3 nucleotides: TGTGCCAGCAGCCCCGGACAGGGGCGAGTTGGCTACACCTTC.

The chain couples TRBV28 to TRBJ1-2, with a possible D match to TRBD1 (5 bases). The CDR3 is 12 residues long. V was trimmed by 5 bases and J by 8 bases, leaving 12 bases between them. Germline CDR1 is MDHEN and CDR2 is SYDVKM. The CDR3 region has the DNA TGTGCCAGCAGTCCTCGCAGGGTCGGCTACACCTTC. Translation gives CASSPRRVGYTF.

CDR3 protein: CASSPGQSREQYF. CDR3 in DNA: TGTGCCAGCAGTCCGGGACAGAGTCGCGAGCAGTACTTC. V is TRBV28 and J is TRBJ2-7; 7 bases line up with TRBD1. This CDR3 region has 13 residues. V gave up 5 bases and J gave up 6 bases; unmatched junction bases: 7. Germline CDR1 and CDR2: MDHEN and SYDVKM.